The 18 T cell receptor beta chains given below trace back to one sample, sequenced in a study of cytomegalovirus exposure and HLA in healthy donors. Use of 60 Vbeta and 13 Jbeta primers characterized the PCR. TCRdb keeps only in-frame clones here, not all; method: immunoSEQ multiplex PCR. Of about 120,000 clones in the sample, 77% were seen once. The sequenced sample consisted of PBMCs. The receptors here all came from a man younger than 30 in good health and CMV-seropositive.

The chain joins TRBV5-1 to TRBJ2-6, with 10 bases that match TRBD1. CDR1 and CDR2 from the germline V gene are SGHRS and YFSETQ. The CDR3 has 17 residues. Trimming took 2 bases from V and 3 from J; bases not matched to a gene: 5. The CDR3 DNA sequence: TGCGCCAGCAGCTTCGGACAGGGGGTAGGTGGGGCCAACGTCCTGACTTTC. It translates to CASSFGQGVGGANVLTF.

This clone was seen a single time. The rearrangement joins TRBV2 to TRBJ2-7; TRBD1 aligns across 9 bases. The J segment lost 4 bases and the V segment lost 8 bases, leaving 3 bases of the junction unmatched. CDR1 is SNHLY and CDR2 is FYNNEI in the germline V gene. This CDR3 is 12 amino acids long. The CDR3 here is CASHRGPYEQYF. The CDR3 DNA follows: TGTGCCAGCCACAGGGGGCCATACGAGCAGTACTTC. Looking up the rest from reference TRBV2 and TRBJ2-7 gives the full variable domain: EPEVTQTPSHQVTQMGQEVILRCVPISNHLYFYWYRQILGQKVEFLVSFYNNEISEKSEIFDDQFSVERPDGSNFTLKIRSTKLEDSAMYFCASHRGPYEQYFGPGTRLTVT.

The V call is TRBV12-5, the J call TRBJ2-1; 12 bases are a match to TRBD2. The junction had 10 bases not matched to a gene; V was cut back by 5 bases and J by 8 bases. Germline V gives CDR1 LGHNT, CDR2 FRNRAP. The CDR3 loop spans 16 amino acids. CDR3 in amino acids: CASGASRTSGTDEQFF. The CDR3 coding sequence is TGTGCTAGTGGTGCCTCAAGGACTAGCGGGACCGATGAGCAGTTCTTC. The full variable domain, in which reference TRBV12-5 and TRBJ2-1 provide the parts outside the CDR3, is DARVTQTPRHKVTEMGQEVTMRCQPILGHNTVFWYRQTMMQGLELLAYFRNRAPLDDSGMPKDRFSAEMPDATLATLKIQPSEPRDSAVYFCASGASRTSGTDEQFFGPGTRLTVL.

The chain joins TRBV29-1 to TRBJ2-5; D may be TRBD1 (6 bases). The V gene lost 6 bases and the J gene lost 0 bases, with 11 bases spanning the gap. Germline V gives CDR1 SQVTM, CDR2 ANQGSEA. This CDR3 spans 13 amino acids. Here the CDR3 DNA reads TGCAGCGTCCCGGACAGCTACCAAGAGACCCAGTACTTC. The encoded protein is CSVPDSYQETQYF.

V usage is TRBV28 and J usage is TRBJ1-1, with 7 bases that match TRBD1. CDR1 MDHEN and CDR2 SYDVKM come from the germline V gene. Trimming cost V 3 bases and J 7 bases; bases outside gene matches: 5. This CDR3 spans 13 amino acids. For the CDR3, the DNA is TGTGCCAGCAGTTTGGGGACAGACAATGAAGCTTTCTTT. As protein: CASSLGTDNEAFF.

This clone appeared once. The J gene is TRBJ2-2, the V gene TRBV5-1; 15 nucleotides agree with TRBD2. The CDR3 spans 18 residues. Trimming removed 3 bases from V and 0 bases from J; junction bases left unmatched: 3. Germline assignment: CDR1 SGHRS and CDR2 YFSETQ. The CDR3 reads CASSSGLAGGPNTGELFF. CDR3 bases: TGCGCCAGCAGCTCCGGACTAGCGGGAGGGCCGAACACCGGGGAGCTGTTTTTT.

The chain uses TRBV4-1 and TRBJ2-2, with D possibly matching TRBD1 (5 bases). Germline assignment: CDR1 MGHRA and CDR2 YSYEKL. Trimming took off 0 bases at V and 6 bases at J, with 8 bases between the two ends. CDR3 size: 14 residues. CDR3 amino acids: CASSQEWGPGELFF. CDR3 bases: TGCGCCAGCAGCCAAGAATGGGGCCCCGGGGAGCTGTTTTTT.

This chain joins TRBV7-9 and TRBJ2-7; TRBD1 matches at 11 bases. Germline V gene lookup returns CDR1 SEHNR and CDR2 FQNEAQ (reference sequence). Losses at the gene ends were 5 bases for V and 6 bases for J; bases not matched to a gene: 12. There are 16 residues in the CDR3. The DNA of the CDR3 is TGTGCCAGCAGCCAACTGCCGGGACAGGGGGACTCCGAGCAGTACTTC. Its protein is CASSQLPGQGDSEQYF. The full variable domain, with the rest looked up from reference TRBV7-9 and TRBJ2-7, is DTGVSQNPRHKITKRGQNVTFRCDPISEHNRLYWYRQTLGQGPEFLTYFQNEAQLEKSRLLSDRFSAERPKGSFSTLEIQRTEQGDSAMYLCASSQLPGQGDSEQYFGPGTRLTVT.

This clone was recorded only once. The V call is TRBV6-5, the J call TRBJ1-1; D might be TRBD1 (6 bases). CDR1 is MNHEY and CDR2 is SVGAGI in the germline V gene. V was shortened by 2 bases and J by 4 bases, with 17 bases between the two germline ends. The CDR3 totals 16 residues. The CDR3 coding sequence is TGTGCCAGCAGTTACGGAAACAGGGATCGGGGCACTGAAGCTTTCTTT. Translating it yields CASSYGNRDRGTEAFF.

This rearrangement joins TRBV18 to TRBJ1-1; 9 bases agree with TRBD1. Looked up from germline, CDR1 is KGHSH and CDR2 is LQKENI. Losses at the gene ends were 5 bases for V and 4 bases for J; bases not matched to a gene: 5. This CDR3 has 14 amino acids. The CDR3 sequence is CASSTETGGTEAFF. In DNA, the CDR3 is TGTGCCAGCTCAACAGAGACAGGGGGCACTGAAGCTTTCTTT.

CDR3 region: CASSLDSNSNQPQHF. The CDR3 nucleotides are TGTGCCAGCAGCTTAGACAGCAATAGCAATCAGCCCCAGCATTTT. J is TRBJ1-5 and V is TRBV13; no reliable D call. Germline loops: CDR1 PRHDT, CDR2 FYEKMQ (reference sequence). The CDR3 loop spans 15 amino acids. The V end was cut by 1 base, the J end by 0 bases, with 7 bases between.

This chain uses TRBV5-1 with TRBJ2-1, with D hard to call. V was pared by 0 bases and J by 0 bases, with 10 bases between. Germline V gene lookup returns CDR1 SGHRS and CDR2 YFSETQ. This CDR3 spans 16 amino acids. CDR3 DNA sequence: TGCGCCAGCAGCTTGGCTCCCTCGAGCTCCTACAATGAGCAGTTCTTC. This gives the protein CASSLAPSSSYNEQFF. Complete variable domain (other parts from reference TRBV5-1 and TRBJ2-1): KAGVTQTPRYLIKTRGQQVTLSCSPISGHRSVSWYQQTPGQGLQFLFEYFSETQRNKGNFPGRFSGRQFSNSRSEMNVSTLELGDSALYLCASSLAPSSSYNEQFFGPGTRLTVL.

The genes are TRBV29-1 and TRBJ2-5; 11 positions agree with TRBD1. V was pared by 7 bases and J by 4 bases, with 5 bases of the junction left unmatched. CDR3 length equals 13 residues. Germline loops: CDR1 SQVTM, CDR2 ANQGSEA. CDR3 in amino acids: CSAPGQGAETQYF. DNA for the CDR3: TGCAGCGCGCCCGGACAGGGGGCAGAGACCCAGTACTTC.

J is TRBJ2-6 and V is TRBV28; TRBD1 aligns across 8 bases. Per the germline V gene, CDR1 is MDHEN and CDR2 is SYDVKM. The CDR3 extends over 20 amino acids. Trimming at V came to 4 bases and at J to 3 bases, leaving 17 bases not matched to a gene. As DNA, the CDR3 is TGTGCCAGCAGTTCAATCCCCGGGGGCAGGGGGCATAATGGGGCCAACGTCCTGACTTTC. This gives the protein CASSSIPGGRGHNGANVLTF.

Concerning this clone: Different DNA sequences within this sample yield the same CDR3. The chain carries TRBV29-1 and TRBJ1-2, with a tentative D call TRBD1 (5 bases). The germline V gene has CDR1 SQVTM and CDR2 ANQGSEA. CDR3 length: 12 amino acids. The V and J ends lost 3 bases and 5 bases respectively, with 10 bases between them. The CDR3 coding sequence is TGCAGCGTTGAGGCGGACAAGTATGGCTACACCTTC. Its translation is CSVEADKYGYTF.

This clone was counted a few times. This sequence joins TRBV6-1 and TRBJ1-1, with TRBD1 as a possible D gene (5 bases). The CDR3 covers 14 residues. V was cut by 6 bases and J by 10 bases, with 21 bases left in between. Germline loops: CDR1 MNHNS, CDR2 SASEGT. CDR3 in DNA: TGTGCCAGCAGATATGCGGGAGCCCTAAGGGGAGCTTTCTTT. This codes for CASRYAGALRGAFF.

CDR3 nucleotide sequence: TGCGCCAGCAGCCTGACAGGCCCGATAGAAGCTTTCTTT. Its protein product is CASSLTGPIEAFF. V is TRBV5-1 and J is TRBJ1-1, with D possibly being TRBD1 (6 bases). The CDR3 is 13 residues long. The germline V gene encodes CDR1 SGHRS and CDR2 YFSETQ. Trimming took 4 bases from V and 8 from J, leaving 15 bases between them.

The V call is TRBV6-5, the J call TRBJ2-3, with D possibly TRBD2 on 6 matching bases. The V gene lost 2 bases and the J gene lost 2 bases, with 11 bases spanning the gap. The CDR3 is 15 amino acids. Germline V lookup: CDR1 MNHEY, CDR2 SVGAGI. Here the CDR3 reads CASSYPGTSTDTQYF. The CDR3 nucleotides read TGTGCCAGCAGTTACCCTGGGACTTCCACAGATACGCAGTATTTT.